This T cell receptor (beta chain) was identified during a study of cytomegalovirus exposure and HLA in healthy donors. At the level of the study: A data release that came early held roughly 90 million unique TCRs from HLA-typed donors. General observations from the study: Another analysis was done later, and it associated roughly 15,000 TCR beta sequences with HLA alleles at 0.05 false discovery rate. Most TCR sequences were seen very rarely across donors, but some public TCRs occurred in many. As a later analysis revealed, most CMV-associated TCR beta chains appeared HLA-restricted.

This CDR3 region has 15 residues. CDR1 is KGHSH, CDR2 LQKENI, per germline. After removal of 0 bases from V and 3 bases from J, the junction contained 3 bases not matched to a gene. It was with 60 Vbeta and 13 Jbeta primers that the PCR ran. Method: immunoSEQ multiplex PCR; TCRdb's copy keeps in-frame clones and lacks some. The repertoire holds about 160,000 clones, roughly 80% seen once, with around 3.4% in the top ten. Worth noting for this clone: The antigen remains undetermined.

This clonotype originated in a man aged 30 to 45 in good health and CMV-seropositive. V usage is TRBV18 and J usage is TRBJ1-1, with 8 bases aligning to TRBD1. The specimen sequenced was PBMCs. CDR3 region: CASSPPPGGYTEAFF. The CDR3 DNA sequence: TGTGCCAGCTCACCACCGCCAGGGGGCTACACTGAAGCTTTCTTT.